This TCR beta chain was observed in a study of blood T cell repertoires in COVID-19. Looking at the study overall: In each case, the material was cDNA or gDNA derived from T cells, B-cell-depleted T cells, or PBMCs.

As processed by the authors: Reference gene primers were amplified, and this amplification served to estimate nucleated cell counts. Generated by immunoSEQ multiplex PCR, the TCRdb table keeps only in-frame clones and is missing some. V and J calls and clone size are those listed in that table; D and trimming were worked out from the DNA. Of roughly 400,000 clones listed, roughly 88% are singletons. This clone was counted only a few times. All exposed participants met a person with COVID-19 within 2 weeks before entering the study. Trimming removed 7 bases at V and 0 bases at J, with 12 bases between. Germline CDR1 SGHTA, CDR2 FQGNSA. This CDR3 has 15 amino acids.

The sequenced sample was PBMCs or T cells enriched from blood (not recorded which). The TCR comes from a woman younger than 35 who had been exposed to COVID-19. The V call is TRBV7-2, the J call TRBJ2-2; weak D call: TRBD2 (6 bases). The CDR3: CASKASGANTGELFF. In DNA, the CDR3 is TGTGCCAGCAAAGCCTCGGGGGCGAACACCGGGGAGCTGTTTTTT.